This T cell receptor beta chain was found in a study of CD8 T cells in ankylosing spondylitis (TCRdb year 2017). About the investigation overall: The study set out to find disease-linked TCR variants by profiling T cell receptor beta repertoires in ankylosing spondylitis patients and healthy donors. The full study cohort comprised 20 to 30 ankylosing spondylitis patients and 110 or so healthy donors. Peripheral blood was sampled, and synovial fluid was also collected from ankylosing spondylitis patients.

As to this clonotype: What antigen it recognizes has not been identified. Qualities for individual bases were not recorded, and no much larger clone is one base off.

Sequencing was carried out with an Illumina HiSeq 2500. TCR beta libraries were prepared by quantitative 5'-RACE with molecular barcodes. As for how the authors treated the data: A new computational method, built on a probabilistic model of VDJ rearrangement, was used to identify disease-linked TCR variants. The public sequencing data were trimmed at Q25 with fastp and processed into clonotypes with MiXCR by TCRdb, which kept only in-frame beta chains. Entries are consolidated by CDR3 protein sequence, retaining the most common genes and DNA. The V and J calls follow TCRdb's processing rather than the paper's. The sample table lists roughly 440,000 distinct CDR3 sequences, roughly 18% of them with a count of one. The ten largest clones add up to just over 1% of the sample. The CDR3 runs 14 residues from the cysteine to the phenylalanine. Only the CDR3 portion is preserved as DNA: 42 bases, with reading frame beginning at the first base. The V and J ends are trimmed by 7 bases and 2 bases, leaving 13 bases between them. The germline V gene encodes CDR1 SGHVS and CDR2 FQNEAQ.

Findings and caveats that apply to the study as a whole: A TCR beta motif of seven or eight highly homologous amino acid variants appeared characteristic of blood from ankylosing spondylitis patients. The disease-linked clones were reported to be significantly enriched in matched synovial fluid samples from ankylosing spondylitis patients. A CD8+ phenotype was shown by the disease-linked clones, which were found at relatively low frequencies in peripheral blood. Some of the motif variants had been reported before in the synovial fluid and blood of reactive arthritis patients, a finding that suggests common disease-initiation mechanisms.

The TCR originated in a male donor with ankylosing spondylitis. The chain is encoded by TRBV7-8 joined to TRBJ2-3, with the D gene not confidently named. Material: blood, either unsorted or a sorted T cell fraction (not recorded which). CDR3 sequence: CASKITLTTDTQYF. The DNA is as follows: TGTGCCAGCAAGATCACCCTAACCACAGATACGCAGTATTTT.